The rows below give T cell receptor beta chains drawn from one sample of a study of cytomegalovirus exposure and HLA in healthy donors. Assay used: immunoSEQ multiplex PCR; TCRdb lists only in-frame clones, some missing. The sample lists under 100,000 clones; roughly 96% were seen once. Sequencing was carried out using PBMCs. The receptor source for this set is a young woman in good health and CMV-seronegative. The CDR3 runs from the conserved cysteine through the conserved F or W. A D gene is named only where the DNA matches it firmly. For some rows the clone size is stated as once, few or many, or as a class when expanded; others skip it.

D	size	V	J	CDR3	DNA
-	-	TRBV9	TRBJ1-1	CASSVAPSSTEAFF	TGTGCCAGCAGCGTAGCTCCCTCTTCGACTGAAGCTTTCTTT
-	-	TRBV13	TRBJ2-1	CASSFQGREQFF	TGTGCCAGCAGCTTTCAGGGGCGTGAGCAGTTCTTC
-	-	TRBV6-5	TRBJ1-2	CASSYSGRGDPRGYTF	TGTGCCAGCAGTTACTCTGGCCGGGGGGATCCTCGGGGCTACACCTTC
TRBD1	-	TRBV9	TRBJ2-1	CASSVPQGARHNEQFF	TGTGCCAGCAGCGTCCCCCAGGGGGCGCGTCATAATGAGCAGTTCTTC
TRBD1	-	TRBV4-3	TRBJ2-3	CASSQDGQASSTDTQYF	TGCGCCAGCAGCCAAGACGGACAGGCATCTAGCACAGATACGCAGTATTTT
TRBD1	-	TRBV7-2	TRBJ1-4	CASSFYRGREKLFF	TGTGCCAGCAGCTTCTACAGGGGGCGCGAAAAACTGTTTTTT
TRBD1	-	TRBV10-3	TRBJ1-1	CAIAPNSGQGNTEAFF	TGTGCCATAGCCCCAAATTCGGGACAGGGGAACACTGAAGCTTTCTTT
-	-	TRBV6-6	TRBJ2-7	CASSDDRYSSYEQYF	TGTGCCAGCAGCGATGACAGATATTCCTCCTACGAGCAGTACTTC
-	-	TRBV10-3	TRBJ1-1	CAISETRLVNTEAFF	TGTGCCATCAGTGAAACGAGACTTGTAAACACTGAAGCTTTCTTT
TRBD2	-	TRBV7-9	TRBJ2-3	CASSFKRGGQGGDTQYF	TGTGCCAGCAGCTTTAAGCGGGGGGGCCAAGGAGGAGATACGCAGTATTTT
-	-	TRBV28	TRBJ2-2	CASTISNTGELFF	TGTGCCAGCACTATTTCTAACACCGGGGAGCTGTTTTTT
TRBD2	-	TRBV5-1	TRBJ2-7	CASSFAPSGTYEQYF	TGCGCCAGCTCGTTCGCGCCTAGCGGCACCTACGAGCAGTACTTC
-	-	TRBV2	TRBJ2-1	CASRPDSLYNEQFF	TGTGCCAGCAGGCCGGACTCGCTTTACAATGAGCAGTTCTTC
TRBD1	-	TRBV4-1	TRBJ1-1	CASRGQLKNTEAFF	TGCGCCAGCAGGGGACAGCTCAAGAACACTGAAGCTTTCTTT
-	few	TRBV6-4	TRBJ1-2	CASSAGVGETYGYTF	TGTGCCAGCAGTGCCGGGGTCGGTGAGACCTATGGCTACACCTTC